This T cell receptor (beta chain) is drawn from a study of shared clonotypes between healthy human individuals. Study in general: Donors were a couple of women and a few men aged 18 to 49. Study results and limitations: Non-shared clonotypes had lower generation probabilities than clonotypes shared by all four sorted-subset donors. Sample collection involved blood only; tissue repertoires are likely different. In general, naive subsets displayed greater estimated richness than memory subsets did.

CDR3 length equals 22 residues. V lost 1 base to trimming and J lost 0 bases, with 27 bases between them. Germline V lookup: CDR1 SGHDN, CDR2 FVKESK. About this clone: Its antigen is currently unknown.

TCRdb keeps only in-frame clones here, not all; method: immunoSEQ multiplex PCR. The top ten hold 0.35% to 0.45% of the sample, which has 2 million to 2.5 million clones, approximately 94% seen once. The source material was naive CD4+ T cells from PBMCs. Subset of the sample: CD45RA+ positively selected. This chain connects TRBV14 to TRBJ2-2; a weak D match, TRBD2 (7 bases). The TCR originated in a man younger than 35 in good health. Some clones in this sample may be carry-over from other donors' samples. CDR3 region: CASSQGFQVGGRLAANTGELFF. In DNA form, the CDR3 reads TGTGCCAGCAGCCAAGGGTTTCAGGTGGGGGGGCGACTAGCAGCGAACACCGGGGAGCTGTTTTTT.